This entry is about one T cell receptor beta chain. The data stem from a study of blood T cell repertoires in COVID-19. Across the study: Donors in the United States, Italy and Spain gave samples during acute or convalescent COVID-19. Sources were T cells, B-cell-depleted T cells, or PBMCs; the material itself was cDNA or gDNA.

In the original workflow: Amplification with reference gene primers provided the estimates of nucleated cell counts. Generated by immunoSEQ multiplex PCR, the TCRdb table keeps only in-frame clones and is missing some. V, J and clone size are taken as reported in that table, and D and trimming were inferred from the DNA itself. Among about 55,000 clones listed, about nine tenths were seen once. There are 16 residues in the CDR3. Between the trimmed V and J ends, which lost 0 bases and 4 bases, there was a span of 13 bases. Germline CDR1 SGHDN, CDR2 FVKESK. This sequence originates from a man aged 55 to 70 with active COVID-19. J is TRBJ2-1 and V is TRBV14; D unclear. The specimen sequenced was peripheral blood. In nucleotides, the CDR3 is TGTGCCAGCAGCCAAGATCGGGTTTTCGTGTACAATGAGCAGTTCTTC. Translating it yields CASSQDRVFVYNEQFF.